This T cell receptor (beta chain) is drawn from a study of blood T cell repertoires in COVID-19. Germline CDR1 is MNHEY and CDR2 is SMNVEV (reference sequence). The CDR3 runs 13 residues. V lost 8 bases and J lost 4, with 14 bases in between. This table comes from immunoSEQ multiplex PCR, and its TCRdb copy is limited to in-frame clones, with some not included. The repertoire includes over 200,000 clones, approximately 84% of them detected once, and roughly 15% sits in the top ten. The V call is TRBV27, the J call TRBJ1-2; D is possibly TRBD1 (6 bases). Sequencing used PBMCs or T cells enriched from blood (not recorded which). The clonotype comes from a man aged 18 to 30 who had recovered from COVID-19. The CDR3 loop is CASQTGSGYGYTF. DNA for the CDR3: TGTGCCAGCCAAACAGGGTCAGGCTATGGCTACACCTTC.